This entry describes one TCR beta chain. Its cognate antigen has yet to be identified. Base qualities are missing; no much larger clone stands one base away. The data are from a study of cytomegalovirus exposure and HLA in healthy donors (dated by TCRdb to 2017 to 2019). For context, the study as a whole: According to an earlier analysis of a few hundred of the donors, 150 million to 200 million T cells yielded 100 million or so unique TCR beta sequences and 276 Gb of sequence data. Every discovery cohort repertoire had been produced on one sequencing platform. A later genetic analysis took genome-wide SNP genotypes for about 55% of the 666 donors and used that subset as a discovery cohort. Across roughly 420 genotyped donors of the cohort, an average of approximately 200,000 unique TCR beta nucleotide sequences per donor were sequenced, and roughly 20% of those sequences were non-productive. An early release that covered roughly 600 HLA-typed donors contained 300 to 350 gigabases of sequencing data and around 85 million unique TCR sequences. The T cell repertoires of some 700 subjects were profiled by immunosequencing and related to cytomegalovirus serostatus. The number of donors typed differed by locus, with roughly 629-640 for A, B, C, DRB1 and DQB1, around 500 for DQA1, some 570 for DPA1, and around 460 for DPB1. A later analysis re-examined previously published TCR beta repertoires from over 500 donors and added high-resolution HLA genotyping to investigate patterns of TCR occurrence. In an earlier analysis of 500 to 650 of the donors, high-throughput TCR beta sequencing was used to judge whether each TCR beta V gene segment behaved as functional or pseudogenic. To predict cytomegalovirus infection status, the study combined high-throughput TCR immunosequencing, statistical association of individual TCRs with disease status, and machine learning. About five DR-DQ haplotypes were treated as single units for association and clustering because of strong linkage in the cohort. Alongside the repertoire data, information on donor age, sex, ethnicity and CMV serostatus was compiled. Along with the roughly 700-subject first cohort, a separate validation cohort of over a hundred different subjects was used. Of the 300 to 400 genotyped donors, around 81% fell in the genetic ancestry cluster associated with self-reported Caucasian donors. Both class I and class II loci were covered by HLA typing, at four-digit resolution. In the later analysis, no new phenotypic data were used to find candidate immune exposures; instead, reliance was placed on TCR beta sequences and their occurrence across donors. The study aimed to test whether signatures of past pathogen exposure could be identified by cataloging public T cell receptors. The research as a whole found: In a later analysis, HLA-associated TCR beta chains showed more clonal expansion and lower generation probabilities than non-associated chains that were equally common. V-gene and J-gene trimming of TCR beta chains was associated with a missense DCLRE1C variant in a later genetic analysis, and the association was replicated in an independent cohort. Several of the top co-occurrence clusters appeared to be linked to parvovirus B19, influenza, CMV and Epstein-Barr virus, according to a later analysis. The sequencing pipeline was judged likely to have produced a cluster of highly shared sequence variants as a technical artifact. Because some donors lacked HLA typing at each locus, the association tests relied only on the typed subset. Roughly 15 rarely observed V segments, including chromosome 9 orphons, were excluded from the earlier analysis of some 590 of the donors because counts were too low. The only immune exposure information available for the cohort was CMV serostatus. Presence/absence analyses assumed roughly uniform sequencing depth across donors, an assumption that may not hold. Because the 87-base-pair reads could not distinguish some IMGT-functional V segments, including TRBV6-2 and TRBV6-3, those segments were excluded. In a later analysis, the rate of TCR association differed among HLA loci, with DRB1 alleles having the most associated TCRs and HLA-C alleles having the fewest. Assigning TCR associations to individual alleles was difficult when HLA alleles, especially DR and DQ, strongly co-occurred. In an earlier analysis of 587 of the donors, most TCR beta V segments appeared in productive rearrangements about 90% or about 30% of the time, broadly matching IMGT annotations. In the study, 164 TCR beta chains were listed as associated with cytomegalovirus. According to a later genetic analysis, donors in an Asian-associated ancestry cluster had fewer N-insertions in productive TCRs than the approximately 630-donor mean. Specific HLA alleles were associated with 15,000 to 20,000 TCR beta sequences at a false discovery rate of 0.05 in a later analysis. A further reported finding was that TCR beta sequences accurately predicted the HLA-A and HLA-B alleles for most subjects in the first cohort. According to the authors, the approach could potentially be generalized to other disease states and immunological phenotypes. Across donors, most TCR sequences were observed very rarely, whereas some public TCRs were present in many individuals. In both the original and validation cohorts, the classifier was reported to diagnose cytomegalovirus status with high specificity and sensitivity. This cohort had only TCR beta chains sequenced, and the lack of alpha or paired-chain data limited which features could be detected. Linkage disequilibrium might explain the correlated functional status among segregating V segments, but an unknown experimental factor could not be excluded. Most CMV-associated TCR beta chains appeared to be HLA-restricted in a later analysis, and the HLA associations seemed to be driven largely by CMV exposure. A few of the identified cytomegalovirus-associated TCR beta chains were confirmed in vitro to be specific for cytomegalovirus antigens.

The cohort consisted of some 670 healthy bone marrow donors. At the time of sampling, every cohort member was nominally healthy, though immune exposures that went unrecorded were likely present. The donor was CMV seropositive and was included in the group of 300 or so seropositive cohort members. Every donor gave a peripheral blood sample, and the peripheral blood mononuclear cells from that sample were used for TCR beta sequencing. Genomic DNA was extracted from the blood cell samples with the Qiagen DNeasy Blood Extraction Kit. The receptor library was made with the immunoSEQ multiplex PCR assay. For the multiplex PCR, a mixture combining 60 forward primers for TCR Vbeta segments and 13 reverse primers for TCR Jbeta segments was used. The CDR3 region of rearranged TCR beta genes was amplified from genomic DNA with a multiplex PCR assay. Amplified TCR beta libraries were sequenced as 87-base-pair reads on the Illumina HiSeq System. In the source study's methods: In a later analysis, some 80 million unique TCR beta chains were counted across the roughly 670 repertoires, and roughly 11 million of these chains were shared by at least two donors. Raw reads were error-corrected and collapsed into unique sequences by a nearest-neighbor algorithm in which closely related sequences were merged to remove PCR and sequencing errors. V, D and J gene segments were assigned by aligning CDR3 sequences to IMGT reference sequences. Each retained sequence needed at least a six-nucleotide match to both a V gene segment and a J gene segment. A rearrangement counted as productive if the CDR3 had no stop codons and remained in frame with V and J, and every other rearrangement counted as non-productive. Following IMGT convention, CDR3 was defined as the stretch from the second conserved V-encoded cysteine to the conserved J-encoded phenylalanine. The earlier analysis of a few hundred of the donors excluded sequences that lacked an unambiguous match to a single V gene segment. An earlier analysis of about 590 of the donors classified V segments as functional when productive rearrangements were above 56.7% and as segregating when the standard deviation between donors was above 5%. To diagnose cytomegalovirus status from the catalog of TCR beta chain sequences, a statistical classification framework was built. A later analysis assigned V and J genes by comparing TCR nucleotide sequences with IMGT/GENE-DB human TR gene sequences. A later analysis assigned CDR3 sequences and most-parsimonious VDJ recombination scenarios with the TCRdist pipeline. A later analysis defined each TCR beta chain by its CDR3 amino acid sequence plus V-gene family, and excluded reads lacking a unique V-gene family. To address suspected cross-contamination and a sequencing artifact, a later analysis removed around 600 highly shared, low-generation-probability nucleotide sequences. A later analysis calculated a clonal expansion index for each public chain from normalized within-repertoire ranks of inferred template counts. A later analysis computed generation probabilities with a VDJ recombination model fitted to out-of-frame rearrangements, and checked the results against IGoR. In a later analysis, hypergeometric tests were used to score TCR-TCR, TCR-HLA and TCR-CMV co-occurrence, with a repertoire-size bias correction applied to TCR pairs. False discovery rates were estimated in a later analysis by permuting HLA or CMV assignments 20 times. A later analysis grouped co-occurring TCRs with DBSCAN, adding TCRdist sequence similarity when clustering within HLA-allele-positive subsets. Co-occurrence clustering excluded repertoires with fewer than 30,000 or more than 120,000 public chains, plus five with anomalous nucleotide sharing. The table comes from immuneACCESS by way of TCRdb, which keeps in-frame sequences with V and J called. Part of the clones is missing from these tables; in studies checked, under half for an unresolved V gene and the rest for unknown reasons. V and J calls and clone size are those listed in that table; D and trimming were worked out from the DNA. The sample yields around 100,000 clones; nearly 75% were counted once. Of the sample, around 5% falls within the top ten clones.

Spanning cysteine to phenylalanine, the CDR3 consists of 13 amino acids. The sequence is cut down to CDR3 DNA, 39 bases in frame from base 1. As encoded in the germline V gene, CDR1 is SNHLY while CDR2 is FYNNEI. The germline V and J ends show losses of 6 bases and 6 bases respectively, and no gene match explains 3 bases of the junction. The V gene is TRBV2 and the J gene is TRBJ2-2; TRBD1 fits 8 bases in the junction. This sequence originates from a young man in good health and CMV-seropositive. The sequenced sample was PBMCs. The DNA is TGTGCCAGCAGGACAGGGGAGGCCGGGGAGCTGTTTTTT. It translates to CASRTGEAGELFF.